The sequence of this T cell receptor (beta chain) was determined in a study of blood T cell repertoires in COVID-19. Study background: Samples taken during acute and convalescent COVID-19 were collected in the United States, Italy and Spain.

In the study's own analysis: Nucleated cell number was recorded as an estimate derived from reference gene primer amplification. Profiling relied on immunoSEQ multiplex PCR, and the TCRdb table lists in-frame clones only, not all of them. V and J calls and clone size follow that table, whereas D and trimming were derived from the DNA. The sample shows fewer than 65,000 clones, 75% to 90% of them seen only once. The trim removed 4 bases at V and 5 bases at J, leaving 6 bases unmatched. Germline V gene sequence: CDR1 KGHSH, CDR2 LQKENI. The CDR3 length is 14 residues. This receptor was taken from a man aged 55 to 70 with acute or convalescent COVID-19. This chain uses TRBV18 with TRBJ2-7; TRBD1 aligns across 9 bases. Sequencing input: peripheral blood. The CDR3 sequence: CASSLRTGADEQYF. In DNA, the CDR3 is TGTGCCAGCTCACTACGGACAGGGGCGGACGAGCAGTACTTC.